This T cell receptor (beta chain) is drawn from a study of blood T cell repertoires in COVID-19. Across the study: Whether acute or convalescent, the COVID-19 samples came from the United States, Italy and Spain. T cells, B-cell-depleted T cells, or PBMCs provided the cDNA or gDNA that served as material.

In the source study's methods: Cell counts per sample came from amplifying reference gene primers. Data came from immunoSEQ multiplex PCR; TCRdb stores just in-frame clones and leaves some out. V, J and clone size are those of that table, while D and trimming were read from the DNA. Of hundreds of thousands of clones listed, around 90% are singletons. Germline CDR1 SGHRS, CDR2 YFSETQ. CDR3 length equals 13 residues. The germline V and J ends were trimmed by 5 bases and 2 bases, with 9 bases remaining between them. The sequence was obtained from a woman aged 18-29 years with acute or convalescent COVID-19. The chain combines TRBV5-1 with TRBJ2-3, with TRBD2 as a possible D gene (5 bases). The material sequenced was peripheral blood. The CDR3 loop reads CASSRGTTDTQYF. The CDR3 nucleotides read TGCGCCAGCAGTCGGGGAACCACAGATACGCAGTATTTT.